This T cell receptor (beta chain) was sequenced in a study of blood T cell repertoires in COVID-19. The CDR3 length is 13 residues. The junction had 3 bases not matched to a gene; V was cut back by 6 bases and J by 4 bases. Germline lookup yields CDR1 MNHNY and CDR2 SVGAGI (reference sequence). This clone was detected only once. Here immunoSEQ multiplex PCR was the method, and the copy in TCRdb shows in-frame clones only, minus some. The repertoire includes tens of thousands of clones, 88% of them detected once, and approximately 1.5% sits in the top ten. The sequenced sample was peripheral blood. The chain combines TRBV6-6 with TRBJ1-2; 9 bases line up with TRBD1. This sequence was found in a woman aged 40 to 50 with acute or convalescent COVID-19. The CDR3 sequence is CASRGQGLYGYTF. The CDR3 DNA reads as TGTGCCAGCAGGGGACAGGGTCTCTATGGCTACACCTTC.